This T cell receptor (beta chain) was retrieved from a study of cytomegalovirus exposure and HLA in healthy donors. Study results and caveats: The study flagged some 170 TCR beta chains as cytomegalovirus-associated. In a later analysis, first-cohort TCR clusters were found to tend to co-occur in the 130 or so validation repertoires.

A word on this clone: The antigen remains undetermined.

Separate from the roughly 710-subject first cohort, the approximately 120-subject validation cohort was the one that the donors belonged to. The V and J ends lost 2 bases and 6 bases respectively, with 16 bases between them. The germline V gene has CDR1 MNHEY and CDR2 SVGAGI. The CDR3 sequence is 16 residues long. TCRdb's table, derived via immunoSEQ multiplex PCR, lists solely in-frame clones and lacks some. The data hold 100,000 to 120,000 clones, with around nine tenths observed a single time. Sequenced material: PBMCs. The V gene is TRBV6-5, the J gene TRBJ2-2; a possible D gene is TRBD1 (5 bases). This sequence was found in a woman in her thirties in good health and CMV-seropositive. This CDR3 reads CASSYGHRLVAGELFF. CDR3 in DNA: TGTGCCAGCAGTTACGGACACCGCTTAGTCGCCGGGGAGCTGTTTTTT.